This TCR beta chain was recovered during a study of T-cell reconstitution after alpha-beta-depleted transplantation in children. Preparation of the TCRbeta library involved a method that used unique molecular identifiers. TCRdb recomputed calls from the PCR reads with MiXCR, one row per CDR3 protein. The top ten hold 13% to 15% of the sample, which has around 490,000 distinct CDR3 sequences, roughly 10% seen once. With 2 bases removed from V and 5 bases from J, the gap between germline ends came to 8 bases. The germline gives CDR1 SGHTA, CDR2 FQGNSA. The CDR3 extends over 13 amino acids. This clonotype occurred many times. As yet, its antigen is unknown. Study results and caveats: Alpha-beta T cells present about two months after transplant were reported to originate from several hundred expanded graft clones. Newly produced T cells mostly accounted for T-cell counts and diversity one year post-transplant. Some patients' high day-60 TCRbeta diversity was traced to surviving recipient T cells and thymic progenitors.

The chain has TRBV7-2 and TRBJ2-3, with D possibly TRBD2 on 6 matching bases. Sequences were derived from PBMCs, mostly from graft donor cells, sampled 180 days after TCRalphabeta/CD19-depleted stem cell transplant. The receptor was isolated from a female patient aged 2-10 years who had a stem cell transplant for aplastic anemia, so the T cells may come from the graft donor. The CDR3 DNA reads TGTGCCAGCAGCTTATCAGCGGGAGATACGCAGTATTTT. Translated: CASSLSAGDTQYF. Variable domain in full (rest from reference TRBV7-2 and TRBJ2-3): GAGVSQSPSNKVTEKGKDVELRCDPISGHTALYWYRQSLGQGLEFLIYFQGNSAPDKSGLPSDRFSAERTGGSVSTLTIQRTQQEDSAVYLCASSLSAGDTQYFGPGTRLTVL.